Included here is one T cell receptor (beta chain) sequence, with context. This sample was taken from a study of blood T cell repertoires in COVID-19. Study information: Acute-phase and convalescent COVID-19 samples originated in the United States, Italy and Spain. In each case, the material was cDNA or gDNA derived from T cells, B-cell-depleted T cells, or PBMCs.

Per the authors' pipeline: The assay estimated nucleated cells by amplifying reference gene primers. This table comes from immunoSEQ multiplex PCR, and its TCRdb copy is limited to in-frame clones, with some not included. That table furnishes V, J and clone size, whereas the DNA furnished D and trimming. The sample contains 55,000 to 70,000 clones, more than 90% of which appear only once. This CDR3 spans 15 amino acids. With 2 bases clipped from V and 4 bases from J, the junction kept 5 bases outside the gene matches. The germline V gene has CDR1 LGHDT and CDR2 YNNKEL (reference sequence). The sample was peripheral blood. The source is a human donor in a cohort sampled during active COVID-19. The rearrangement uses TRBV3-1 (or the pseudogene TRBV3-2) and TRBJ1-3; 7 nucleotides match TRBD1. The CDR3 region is CASSQLRGSGNTIYF. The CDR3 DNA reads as TGTGCCAGCAGCCAACTCAGGGGGTCGGGAAACACCATATATTTT.